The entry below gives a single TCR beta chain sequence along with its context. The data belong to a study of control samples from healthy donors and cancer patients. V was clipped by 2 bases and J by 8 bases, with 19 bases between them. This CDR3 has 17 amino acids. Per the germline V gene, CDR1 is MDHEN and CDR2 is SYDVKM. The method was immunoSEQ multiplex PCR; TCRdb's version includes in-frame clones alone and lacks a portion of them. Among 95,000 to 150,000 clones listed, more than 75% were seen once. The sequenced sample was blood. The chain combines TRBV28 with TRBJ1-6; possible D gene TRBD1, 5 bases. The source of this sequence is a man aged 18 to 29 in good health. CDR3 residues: CASSLGSRRGGDSPLHF. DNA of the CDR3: TGTGCCAGCAGTTTAGGCTCTCGGAGAGGAGGGGATTCACCCCTCCACTTT.